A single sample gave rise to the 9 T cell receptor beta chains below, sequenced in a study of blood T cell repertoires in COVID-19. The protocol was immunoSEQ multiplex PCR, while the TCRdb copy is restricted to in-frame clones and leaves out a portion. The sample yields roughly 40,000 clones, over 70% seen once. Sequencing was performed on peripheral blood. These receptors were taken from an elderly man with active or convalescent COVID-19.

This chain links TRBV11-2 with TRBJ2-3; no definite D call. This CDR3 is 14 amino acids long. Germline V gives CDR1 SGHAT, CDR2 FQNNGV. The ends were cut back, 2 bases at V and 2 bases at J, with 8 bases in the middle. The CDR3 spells CASSLSRNTDTQYF. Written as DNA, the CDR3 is TGTGCCAGCAGCTTATCTAGAAACACAGATACGCAGTATTTT. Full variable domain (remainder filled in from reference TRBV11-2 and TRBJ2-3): EAGVAQSPRYKIIEKRQSVAFWCNPISGHATLYWYQQILGQGPKLLIQFQNNGVVDDSQLPKDRFSAERLKGVDSTLKIQPAKLEDSAVYLCASSLSRNTDTQYFGPGTRLTVL.

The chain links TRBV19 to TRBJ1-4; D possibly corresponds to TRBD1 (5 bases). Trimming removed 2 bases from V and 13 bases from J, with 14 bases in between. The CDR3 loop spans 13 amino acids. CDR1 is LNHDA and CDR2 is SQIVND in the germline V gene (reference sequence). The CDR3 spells CASSISRVDLLFF. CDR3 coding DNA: TGTGCCAGTAGTATAAGCAGGGTGGATTTACTGTTTTTT.

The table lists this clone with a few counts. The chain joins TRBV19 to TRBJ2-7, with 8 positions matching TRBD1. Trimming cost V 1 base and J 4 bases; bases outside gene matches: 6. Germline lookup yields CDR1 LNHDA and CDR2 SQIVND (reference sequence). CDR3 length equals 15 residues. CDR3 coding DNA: TGTGCCAGTAGTATAGTCCCGGGACAGGAGTACGAGCAGTACTTC. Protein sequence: CASSIVPGQEYEQYF.

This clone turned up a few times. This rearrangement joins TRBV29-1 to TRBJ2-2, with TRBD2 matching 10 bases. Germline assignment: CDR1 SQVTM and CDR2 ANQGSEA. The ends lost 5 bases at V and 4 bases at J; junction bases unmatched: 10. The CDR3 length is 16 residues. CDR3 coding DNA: TGCAGCGTTCTCGGAGCGGGGGGGGCGAGCACCGGGGAGCTGTTTTTT. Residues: CSVLGAGGASTGELFF.

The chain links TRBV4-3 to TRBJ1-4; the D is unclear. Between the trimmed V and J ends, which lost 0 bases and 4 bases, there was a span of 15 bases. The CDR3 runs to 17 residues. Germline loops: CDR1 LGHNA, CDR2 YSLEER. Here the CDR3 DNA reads TGCGCCAGCAGCCAAGAGGAATCCGGCAGGATTAATGAAAAACTGTTTTTT. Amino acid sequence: CASSQEESGRINEKLFF.

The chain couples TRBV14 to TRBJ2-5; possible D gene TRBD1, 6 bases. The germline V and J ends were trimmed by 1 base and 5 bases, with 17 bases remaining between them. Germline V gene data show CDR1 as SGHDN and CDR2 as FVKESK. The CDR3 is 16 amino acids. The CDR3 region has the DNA TGTGCCAGCAGCCAAGTCTCCGGACAGATTGGGGAGACCCAGTACTTC. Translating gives CASSQVSGQIGETQYF.

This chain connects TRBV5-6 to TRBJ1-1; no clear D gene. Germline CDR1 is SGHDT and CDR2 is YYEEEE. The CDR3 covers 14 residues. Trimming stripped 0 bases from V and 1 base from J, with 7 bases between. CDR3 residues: CASSLAGPNTEAFF. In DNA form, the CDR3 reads TGTGCCAGCAGCTTGGCCGGTCCGAACACTGAAGCTTTCTTT.

The CDR3: CASSPTGESGYTF. CDR3 DNA: TGTGCCAGCAGCCCGACAGGGGAGAGCGGCTACACCTTC. The gene calls are TRBV7-2 and TRBJ1-2; 8 positions agree with TRBD1. CDR3 length: 13 amino acids. Germline CDR1 and CDR2: SGHTA and FQGNSA. The trim removed 5 bases at V and 8 bases at J, leaving 7 bases unmatched. The full variable domain, its missing parts supplied by reference TRBV7-2 and TRBJ1-2, is GAGVSQSPSNKVTEKGKDVELRCDPISGHTALYWYRQSLGQGLEFLIYFQGNSAPDKSGLPSDRFSAERTGGSVSTLTIQRTQQEDSAVYLCASSPTGESGYTFGSGTRLTVV.

CDR3 in DNA: TGTGCCAGCAGCAGGGGCGGGAGGGACACAGATACGCAGTATTTT. Translation: CASSRGGRDTDTQYF. The V and J genes are TRBV21-1 and TRBJ2-3; TRBD2, as called in the table, went unchecked against the DNA. TRBV21-1 is deemed a pseudogene. The length of the CDR3 is 15 residues.